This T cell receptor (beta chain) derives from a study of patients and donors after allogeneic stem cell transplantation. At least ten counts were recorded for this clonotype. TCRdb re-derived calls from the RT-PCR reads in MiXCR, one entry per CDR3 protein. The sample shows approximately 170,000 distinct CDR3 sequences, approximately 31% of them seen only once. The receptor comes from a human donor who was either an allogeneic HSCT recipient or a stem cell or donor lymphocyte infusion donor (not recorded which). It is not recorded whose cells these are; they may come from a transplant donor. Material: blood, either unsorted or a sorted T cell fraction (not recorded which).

The CDR3 DNA reads TGCAGCGTTGTGAGCGTGATGAACACTGAAGCTTTCTTT. The encoded protein is CSVVSVMNTEAFF. The rearrangement links TRBV29-1 to TRBJ1-1; D is ambiguous. CDR3 size: 13 residues. Trimming stripped 4 bases from V and 0 bases from J, with 9 bases between. Germline V gene sequence: CDR1 SQVTM, CDR2 ANQGSEA.